The 18 T cell receptor beta chains below all came from one sample that was sequenced in a study of T cell changes during pregnancy in multiple sclerosis. Generated by immunoSEQ multiplex PCR, the TCRdb table keeps only in-frame clones and is missing some. This table has 15,000 or so clones, roughly 84% appearing once. The starting material was CD8+ T cells from peripheral blood mononuclear cells, obtained in the third trimester of pregnancy. These receptors were collected from a female donor in good health, enrolled as a control in a pregnancy study.

This clone was detected only once. The V call is TRBV6-1, the J call TRBJ2-3, with 7 bases identical to TRBD1. The germline CDR1 and CDR2 sequences are MNHNS and SASEGT. V was pared by 7 bases and J by 2 bases, with 6 bases of the junction left unmatched. The CDR3 sequence is 14 residues long. Here the CDR3 DNA reads TGTGCCAGCAACCCCGGACAGGACACAGATACGCAGTATTTT. Protein product: CASNPGQDTDTQYF.

The V and J genes are TRBV2 and TRBJ2-1; 8 nucleotides match TRBD1. V lost 6 bases and J lost 5; bases outside the gene matches: 9. CDR3 length equals 15 residues. Germline loops: CDR1 SNHLY, CDR2 FYNNEI. CDR3 bases: TGTGCCAGCAGCCACAGGGGGGTTCCCGACAATGAGCAGTTCTTC. Protein: CASSHRGVPDNEQFF.

The chain combines TRBV7-9 with TRBJ2-2; TRBD2 aligns across 13 bases. J lost 6 bases, V lost 4 bases, and 8 bases had no gene match. Per the germline V gene, CDR1 is SEHNR and CDR2 is FQNEAQ (reference sequence). The CDR3 is 17 amino acids. The CDR3 DNA reads TGTGCCAGCAGCTGGATACTAGCGGGGGGGTTGGCCGGGGAGCTGTTTTTT. Translating it yields CASSWILAGGLAGELFF.

The rearrangement links TRBV15 to TRBJ1-5; 8 positions agree with TRBD1. Trimming cost V 1 base and J 5 bases; bases outside gene matches: 13. Germline V gene sequence: CDR1 LNHNV, CDR2 YYDKDF (reference sequence). The CDR3 is 18 amino acids. In DNA form, the CDR3 reads TGTGCCACCAGCAGAGTATGGGCAGGGGGCGGGTTTGATCAGCCCCAGCATTTT. Amino acids: CATSRVWAGGGFDQPQHF.

The rearrangement joins TRBV6-5 to TRBJ2-7; TRBD2 matches at 10 bases. Looked up from germline, CDR1 is MNHEY and CDR2 is SVGAGI. With V trimmed by 0 bases and J by 2 bases, 4 bases remained unmatched. This CDR3 has 16 amino acids. CDR3: CASSYSSGRVTYEQYF. The CDR3 bases are TGTGCCAGCAGTTACTCAAGCGGGAGGGTTACCTACGAGCAGTACTTC.

The rearrangement links TRBV13 to TRBJ2-5, with TRBD1 matching 9 bases. The CDR3 has 18 residues. Trimming took 3 bases from V and 5 from J; bases not matched to a gene: 16. CDR1 PRHDT and CDR2 FYEKMQ come from the germline V gene (reference sequence). The CDR3 is CASSFWRDRAFGRETQYF. CDR3 sequence (DNA): TGTGCCAGCAGCTTTTGGCGGGACAGGGCTTTCGGGCGGGAGACCCAGTACTTC.

The CDR3 region has the DNA TGTGCCAGCAGTCAAAACGGGGGTGGCGGGGAGCTGTTTTTT. Translating it yields CASSQNGGGGELFF. The chain has TRBV27 and TRBJ2-2; perhaps TRBD2 as D (6 bases). In germline, CDR1 is MNHEY, CDR2 SMNVEV (reference sequence). Trimming removed 5 bases from V and 7 bases from J, with 14 bases in between. The CDR3 runs 14 residues.

V is TRBV29-1 and J is TRBJ1-1, with 10 nucleotides matching TRBD1. This CDR3 is built from 14 residues. Germline CDR1 is SQVTM and CDR2 is ANQGSEA. V lost 6 bases to trimming and J lost 6 bases; unmatched junction nucleotides: 10. The DNA for the CDR3 is TGCAGCGTCTTAAACGGACAGGGGGGTCCTGAAGCTTTCTTT. It encodes CSVLNGQGGPEAFF.

The chain uses TRBV5-1 and TRBJ1-1; 12 bases match TRBD1. CDR1 SGHRS and CDR2 YFSETQ come from the germline V gene. The CDR3 has 14 amino acids. With 4 bases clipped from V and 4 bases from J, the junction kept 2 bases outside the gene matches. DNA of the CDR3: TGCGCCAGCAGCCCGGGACAGGGGGCCACTGAAGCTTTCTTT. Its protein product is CASSPGQGATEAFF.

V gene TRBV2 combines with J gene TRBJ1-4, with D unresolved. Deletions cut 8 bases from V and 2 bases from J, with 6 bases between. The length of the CDR3 is 12 residues. The V gene's germline CDR1 is SNHLY and CDR2 FYNNEI. This chain's CDR3 is CASWQTNEKLFF. Written as DNA, the CDR3 is TGTGCCAGCTGGCAGACTAATGAAAAACTGTTTTTT.

The rearrangement joins TRBV30 to TRBJ2-1; 7 nucleotides align to TRBD2. J gave up 8 bases and V 3 bases, and 7 bases lay outside the gene matches. The germline CDR1 and CDR2 sequences are GTSNPN and SVGIG (reference sequence). This CDR3 contains 13 residues. CDR3 sequence: CAWRAGGGHEQFF. CDR3 bases: TGTGCCTGGAGGGCCGGCGGGGGACATGAGCAGTTCTTC.

The chain is built from TRBV6-1 and TRBJ1-5, with D tentatively TRBD1 (6 bases). Germline CDR1 and CDR2: MNHNS and SASEGT. Deletions cut 6 bases from V and 0 bases from J, with 12 bases between. This CDR3 is built from 15 residues. In DNA form, the CDR3 reads TGTGCCAGCAGACAAAGGGGGGGTAGCAATCAGCCCCAGCATTTT. Translated: CASRQRGGSNQPQHF.

The rearrangement joins TRBV28 to TRBJ1-5; D remains ambiguous. The V end was cut by 2 bases, the J end by 5 bases, with 10 bases between. Looked up from germline, CDR1 is MDHEN and CDR2 is SYDVKM. CDR3 length equals 14 residues. CDR3 region: CASSLESGDQPQHF. CDR3 DNA: TGTGCCAGCAGTTTAGAGTCCGGGGATCAGCCCCAGCATTTT.

J is TRBJ2-3 and V is TRBV27, with 7 bases matching TRBD1. CDR1 and CDR2 from the germline V gene are MNHEY and SMNVEV (reference sequence). This CDR3 is 16 amino acids long. The junction had 12 bases not matched to a gene; V was cut back by 5 bases and J by 4 bases. The CDR3 protein is CASSPERQGVSDTQYF. The CDR3 DNA reads as TGTGCCAGCAGTCCCGAGAGACAGGGCGTCTCAGATACGCAGTATTTT.

This chain connects TRBV4-3 to TRBJ1-5; D is ambiguous. Trimming cost V 0 bases and J 5 bases, with 14 bases left between them. Germline values: CDR1 LGHNA, CDR2 YSLEER. This CDR3 comprises 16 residues. CDR3 in DNA: TGCGCCAGCAGCCAAGAGGTAAATCTAGGCGATCAGCCCCAGCATTTT. Residues: CASSQEVNLGDQPQHF.

Only one count was recorded for this clone. V usage is TRBV27 and J usage is TRBJ2-3; 7 bases match TRBD2. CDR3 size: 15 residues. Germline CDR1 reads MNHEY; CDR2 reads SMNVEV (reference sequence). Trimming cost V 6 bases and J 4 bases; bases outside gene matches: 10. The CDR3 region is CASRPSGNVADTQYF. Written as DNA, the CDR3 is TGTGCCAGCAGACCCAGCGGGAATGTCGCAGATACGCAGTATTTT.

V and J are TRBV5-6 and TRBJ2-5, with 9 bases aligning to TRBD1. CDR1 SGHDT and CDR2 YYEEEE come from the germline V gene. The CDR3 runs 14 residues. The V segment lost 4 bases and the J segment 5 bases; nucleotides outside the gene matches: 6. Here the CDR3 reads CASSTWTGAETQYF. CDR3 in DNA: TGTGCCAGCAGCACCTGGACAGGGGCTGAGACCCAGTACTTC.

This chain links TRBV5-4 with TRBJ1-1; 12 bases align to TRBD1. Germline V lookup: CDR1 SGHNT, CDR2 YYREEE (reference sequence). There are 16 residues in the CDR3. The junction had 6 bases not matched to a gene; V was cut back by 2 bases and J by 4 bases. Here the CDR3 DNA reads TGTGCCAGCAGCTTATTAGGGACAGGGGGCTTCACTGAAGCTTTCTTT. It encodes CASSLLGTGGFTEAFF. Looking up the rest from reference TRBV5-4 and TRBJ1-1 gives the full variable domain: ETGVTQSPTHLIKTRGQQVTLRCSSQSGHNTVSWYQQALGQGPQFIFQYYREEENGRGNFPPRFSGLQFPNYSSELNVNALELDDSALYLCASSLLGTGGFTEAFFGQGTRLTVV.